This note documents a single T cell receptor beta chain sequence. The antigen remains undetermined. Whereas donors were nominally healthy upon sampling, unrecorded immune exposures were probable. This specimen belongs to a study of cytomegalovirus exposure and HLA in healthy donors. Study findings and constraints: TCR beta chains numbering approximately 150 were designated cytomegalovirus-associated. The productive fraction for most TCR beta V segments was about 87% or about 30% in an earlier analysis.

Losses at the gene ends were 5 bases for V and 1 base for J; bases not matched to a gene: 2. Germline V lookup: CDR1 GTSNPN, CDR2 SVGIG (reference sequence). This CDR3 has 14 amino acids. PCR primers comprised 60 Vbeta and 13 Jbeta primers. Original processing methods: An analysis performed later counted 73 million or so unique TCR beta chains (roughly 11 million of them shared). Profiled with immunoSEQ multiplex PCR; TCRdb holds only in-frame clones, not every one. Clone size and the V and J calls come from that table; the DNA yielded D and trimming. Among some 150,000 clones listed, roughly 79% were seen once.

The sample taken for sequencing was PBMCs. J is TRBJ2-2 and V is TRBV30, with TRBD1 identical over 9 bases. The sequence derives from a male donor in good health and CMV-seronegative. This CDR3 reads CAWDRGMNTGELFF. Here the CDR3 DNA reads TGTGCCTGGGACAGGGGGATGAACACCGGGGAGCTGTTTTTT.